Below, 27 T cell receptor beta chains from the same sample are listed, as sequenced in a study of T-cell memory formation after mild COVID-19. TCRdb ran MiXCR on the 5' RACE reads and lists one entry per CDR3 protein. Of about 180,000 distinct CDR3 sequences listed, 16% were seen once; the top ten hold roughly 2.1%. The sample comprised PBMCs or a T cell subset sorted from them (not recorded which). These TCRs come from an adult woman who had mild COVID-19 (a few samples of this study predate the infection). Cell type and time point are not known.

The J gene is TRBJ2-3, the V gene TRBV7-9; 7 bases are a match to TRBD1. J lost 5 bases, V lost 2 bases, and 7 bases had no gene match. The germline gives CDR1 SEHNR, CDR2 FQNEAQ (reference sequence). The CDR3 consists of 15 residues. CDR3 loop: CASSLWTGAQDTQYF. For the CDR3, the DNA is TGTGCCAGCAGCTTATGGACAGGAGCCCAAGATACGCAGTATTTT.

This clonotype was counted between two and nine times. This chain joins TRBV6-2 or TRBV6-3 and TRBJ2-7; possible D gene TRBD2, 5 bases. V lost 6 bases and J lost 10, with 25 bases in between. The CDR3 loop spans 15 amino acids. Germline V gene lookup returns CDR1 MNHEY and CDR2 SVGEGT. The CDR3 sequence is CASRLVGAALVNQYF. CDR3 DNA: TGTGCCAGCAGACTAGTTGGCGCCGCTCTAGTCAACCAGTACTTC.

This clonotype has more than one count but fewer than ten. CDR3 in amino acids: CASSLLGSEKLFF. The CDR3 nucleotides read TGTGCCAGCAGCTTACTAGGCTCCGAAAAACTGTTTTTT. V gene TRBV7-2 combines with J gene TRBJ1-4; D is undetermined. CDR1 and CDR2 from the germline V gene are SGHTA and FQGNSA. The CDR3 covers 13 residues. V lost 2 bases and J lost 8, with 9 bases in between.

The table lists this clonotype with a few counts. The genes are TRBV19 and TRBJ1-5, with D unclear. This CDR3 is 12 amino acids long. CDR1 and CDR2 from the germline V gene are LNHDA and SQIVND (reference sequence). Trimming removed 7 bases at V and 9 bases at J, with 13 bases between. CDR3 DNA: TGTGCCAGTACCTTTCAAGGAGGGCCCCAGCATTTT. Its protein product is CASTFQGGPQHF.

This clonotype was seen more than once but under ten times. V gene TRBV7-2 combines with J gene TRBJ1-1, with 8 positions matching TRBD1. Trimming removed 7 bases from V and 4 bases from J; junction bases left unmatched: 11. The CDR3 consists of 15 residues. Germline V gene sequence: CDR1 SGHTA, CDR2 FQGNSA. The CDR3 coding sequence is TGTGCCAGCACCACGAGACAGGGGTCAAGCACTGAAGCTTTCTTT. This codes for CASTTRQGSSTEAFF.

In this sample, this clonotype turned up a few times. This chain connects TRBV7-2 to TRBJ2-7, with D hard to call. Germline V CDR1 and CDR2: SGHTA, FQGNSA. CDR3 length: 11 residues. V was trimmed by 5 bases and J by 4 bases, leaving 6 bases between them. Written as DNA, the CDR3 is TGTGCCAGCAGCCGACGGTACGAGCAGTACTTC. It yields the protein CASSRRYEQYF.

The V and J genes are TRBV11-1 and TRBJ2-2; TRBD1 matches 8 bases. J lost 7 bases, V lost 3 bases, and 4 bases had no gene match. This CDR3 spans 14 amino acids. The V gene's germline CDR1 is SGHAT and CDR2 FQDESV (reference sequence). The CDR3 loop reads CASSLDRVIGELFF. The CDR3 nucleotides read TGTGCCAGCAGCTTGGACAGGGTCATCGGGGAGCTGTTTTTT.

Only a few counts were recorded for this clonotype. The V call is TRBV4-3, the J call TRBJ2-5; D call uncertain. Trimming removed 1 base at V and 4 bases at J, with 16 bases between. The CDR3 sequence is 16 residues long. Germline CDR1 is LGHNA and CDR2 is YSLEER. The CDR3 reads CASSQGSWGRGETQYF. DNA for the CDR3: TGCGCCAGCAGCCAAGGTTCCTGGGGTCGAGGAGAGACCCAGTACTTC.

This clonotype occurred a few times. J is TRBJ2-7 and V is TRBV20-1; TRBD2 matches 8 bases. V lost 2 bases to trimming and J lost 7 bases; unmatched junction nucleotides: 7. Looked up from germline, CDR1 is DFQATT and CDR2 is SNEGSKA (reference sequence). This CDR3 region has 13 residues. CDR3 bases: TGCAGTGCTAGAAAAGCGGGGGACTCGGAGCAGTACTTC. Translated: CSARKAGDSEQYF.

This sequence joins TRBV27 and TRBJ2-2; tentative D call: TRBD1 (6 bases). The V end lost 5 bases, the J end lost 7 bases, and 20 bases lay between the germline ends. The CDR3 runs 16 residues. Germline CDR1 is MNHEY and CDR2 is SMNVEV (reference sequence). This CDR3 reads CASSGTQGTYSGELFF. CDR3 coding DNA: TGTGCCAGCAGTGGAACTCAGGGGACCTACAGCGGGGAGCTGTTTTTT.

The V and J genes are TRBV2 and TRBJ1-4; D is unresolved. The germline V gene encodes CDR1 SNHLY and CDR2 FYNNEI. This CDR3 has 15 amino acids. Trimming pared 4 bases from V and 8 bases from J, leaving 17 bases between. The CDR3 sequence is CASSVGHYEGEKLFF. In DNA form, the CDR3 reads TGTGCCAGCAGTGTGGGTCATTATGAAGGGGAAAAACTGTTTTTT.

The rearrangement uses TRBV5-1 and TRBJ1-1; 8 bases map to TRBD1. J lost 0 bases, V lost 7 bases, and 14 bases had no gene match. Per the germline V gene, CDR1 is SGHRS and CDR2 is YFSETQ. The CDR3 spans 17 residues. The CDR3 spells CASRWTGRLGLNTEAFF. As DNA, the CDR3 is TGCGCCAGCCGCTGGACAGGGCGACTAGGGTTGAACACTGAAGCTTTCTTT.

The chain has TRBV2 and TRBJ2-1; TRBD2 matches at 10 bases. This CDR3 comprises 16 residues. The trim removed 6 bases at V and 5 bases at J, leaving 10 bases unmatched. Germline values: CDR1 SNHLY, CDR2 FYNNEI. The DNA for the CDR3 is TGTGCCAGCAGACACACGCCAGCGGGGGGGAACAATGAGCAGTTCTTC. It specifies CASRHTPAGGNNEQFF. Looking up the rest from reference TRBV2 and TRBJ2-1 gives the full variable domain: EPEVTQTPSHQVTQMGQEVILRCVPISNHLYFYWYRQILGQKVEFLVSFYNNEISEKSEIFDDQFSVERPDGSNFTLKIRSTKLEDSAMYFCASRHTPAGGNNEQFFGPGTRLTVL.

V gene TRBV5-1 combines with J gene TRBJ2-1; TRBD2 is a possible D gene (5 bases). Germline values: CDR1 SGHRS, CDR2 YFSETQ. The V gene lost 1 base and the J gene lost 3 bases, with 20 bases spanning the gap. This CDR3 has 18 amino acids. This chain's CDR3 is CASSLFSPGTRDYNEQFF. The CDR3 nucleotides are TGCGCCAGCAGCTTGTTTTCTCCGGGCACACGGGACTACAATGAGCAGTTCTTC.

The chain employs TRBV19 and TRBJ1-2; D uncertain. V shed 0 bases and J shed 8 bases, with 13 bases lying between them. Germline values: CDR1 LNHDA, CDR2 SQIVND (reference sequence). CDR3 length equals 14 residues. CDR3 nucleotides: TGTGCCAGTAGTATAGATCCGTTCGTTTTCGGCTACACCTTC. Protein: CASSIDPFVFGYTF.

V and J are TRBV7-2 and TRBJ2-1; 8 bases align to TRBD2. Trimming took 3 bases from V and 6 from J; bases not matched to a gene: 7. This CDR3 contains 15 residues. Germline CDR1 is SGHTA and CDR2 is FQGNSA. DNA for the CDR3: TGTGCCAGCAGCTTCTTCGCGGGGGGCTTCAATGAGCAGTTCTTC. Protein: CASSFFAGGFNEQFF.

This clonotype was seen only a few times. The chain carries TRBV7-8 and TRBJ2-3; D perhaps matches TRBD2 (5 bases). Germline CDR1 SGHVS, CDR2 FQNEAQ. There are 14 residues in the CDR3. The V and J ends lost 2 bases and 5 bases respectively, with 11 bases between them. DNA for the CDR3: TGTGCCAGCAGCTTAAGGGAACGGGGAGATACGCAGTATTTT. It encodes CASSLRERGDTQYF.

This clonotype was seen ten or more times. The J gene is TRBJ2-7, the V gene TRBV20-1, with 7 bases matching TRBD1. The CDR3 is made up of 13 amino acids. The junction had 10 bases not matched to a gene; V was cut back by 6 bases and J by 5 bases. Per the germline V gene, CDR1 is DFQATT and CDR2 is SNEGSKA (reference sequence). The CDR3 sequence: CSAGEGGPDEQYF. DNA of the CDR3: TGCAGTGCCGGGGAAGGGGGCCCCGACGAGCAGTACTTC.

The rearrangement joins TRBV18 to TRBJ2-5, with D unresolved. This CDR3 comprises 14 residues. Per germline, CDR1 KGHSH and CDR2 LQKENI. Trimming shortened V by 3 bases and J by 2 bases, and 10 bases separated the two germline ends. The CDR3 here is CASSPGSPQETQYF. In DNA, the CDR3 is TGTGCCAGCTCACCGGGATCCCCACAAGAGACCCAGTACTTC.

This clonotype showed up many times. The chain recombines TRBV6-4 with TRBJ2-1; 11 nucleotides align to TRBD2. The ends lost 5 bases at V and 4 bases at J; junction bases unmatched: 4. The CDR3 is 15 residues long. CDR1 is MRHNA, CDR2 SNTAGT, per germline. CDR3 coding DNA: TGTGCCAGCAGTCTTTCTAGCGGGAGGTACAATGAGCAGTTCTTC. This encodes CASSLSSGRYNEQFF.

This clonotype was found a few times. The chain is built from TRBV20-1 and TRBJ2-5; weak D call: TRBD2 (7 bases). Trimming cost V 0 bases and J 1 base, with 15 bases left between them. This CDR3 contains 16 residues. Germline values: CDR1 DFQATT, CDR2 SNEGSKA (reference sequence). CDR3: CSARDRGEGVQETQYF. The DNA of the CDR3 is TGCAGTGCTAGAGATAGGGGGGAGGGTGTCCAAGAGACCCAGTACTTC.

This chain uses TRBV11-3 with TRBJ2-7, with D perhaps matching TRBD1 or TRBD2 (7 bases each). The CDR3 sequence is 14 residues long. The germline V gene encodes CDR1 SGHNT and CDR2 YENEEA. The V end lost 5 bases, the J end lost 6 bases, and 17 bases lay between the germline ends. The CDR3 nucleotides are TGTGCCAGCAGCAAGGGGAGGGGGCCCGGCGAGCAGTACTTC. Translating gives CASSKGRGPGEQYF.

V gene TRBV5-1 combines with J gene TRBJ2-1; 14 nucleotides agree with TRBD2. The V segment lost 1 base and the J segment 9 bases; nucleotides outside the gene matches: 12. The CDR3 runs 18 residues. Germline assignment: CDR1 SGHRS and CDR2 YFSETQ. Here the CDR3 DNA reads TGCGCCAGCAGCTTGCAGCCCGGGACTAGCGGGAGAGGTGGTGAGCAGTTCTTC. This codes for CASSLQPGTSGRGGEQFF.

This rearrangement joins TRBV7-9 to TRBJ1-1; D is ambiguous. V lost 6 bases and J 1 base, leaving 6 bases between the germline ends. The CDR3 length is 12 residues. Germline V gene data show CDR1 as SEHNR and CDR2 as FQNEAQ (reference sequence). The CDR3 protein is CASRPQNTEAFF. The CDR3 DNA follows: TGTGCCAGCAGACCTCAGAACACTGAAGCTTTCTTT.

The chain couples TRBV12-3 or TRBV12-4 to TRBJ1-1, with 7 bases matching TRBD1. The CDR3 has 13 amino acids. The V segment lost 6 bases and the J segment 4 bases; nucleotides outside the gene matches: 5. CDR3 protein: CASSPGQFTEAFF. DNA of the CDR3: TGTGCCAGCAGCCCGGGACAGTTCACTGAAGCTTTCTTT.

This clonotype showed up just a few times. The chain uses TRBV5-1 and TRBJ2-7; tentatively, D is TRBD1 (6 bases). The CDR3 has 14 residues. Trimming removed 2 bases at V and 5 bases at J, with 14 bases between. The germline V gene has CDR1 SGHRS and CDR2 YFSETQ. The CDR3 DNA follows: TGCGCCAGCAGCTTTTCAGGGGCCTTCGACGAGCAGTACTTC. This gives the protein CASSFSGAFDEQYF.

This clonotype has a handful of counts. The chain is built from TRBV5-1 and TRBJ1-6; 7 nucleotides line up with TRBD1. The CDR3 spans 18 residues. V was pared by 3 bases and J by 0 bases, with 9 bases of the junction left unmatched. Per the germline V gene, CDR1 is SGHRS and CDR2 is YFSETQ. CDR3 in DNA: TGCGCCAGCAGCTCCGGGACAGCAGAAAGCTCCTATAATTCACCCCTCCACTTT. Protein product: CASSSGTAESSYNSPLHF.